The 20 T cell receptor beta chains listed next were all sequenced from one sample in a study of T cells in Graves' hyperthyroidism and ophthalmopathy. The TCR beta CDR3 regions underwent amplification using RNA transcripts as the source. The TCR CDR3 first-round RT-PCR relied on the HTBI primer set. In TCRdb, the multiplex PCR reads were re-called with MiXCR into one record per CDR3 protein. Of some 510,000 distinct CDR3 sequences listed, around 45% are singletons. The specimen sequenced was peripheral blood or thyroid tissue (not recorded which). These receptor sequences come from a woman aged 18 to 35 with Graves' hyperthyroidism.

The J gene is TRBJ2-5, the V gene TRBV14, with D perhaps TRBD2 (5 bases). The CDR3 runs to 14 residues. Trimming pared 6 bases from V and 4 bases from J, leaving 15 bases between. The V gene's germline CDR1 is SGHDN and CDR2 FVKESK. CDR3 nucleotides: TGTGCCAGCAGGCCCTGGGGAGAAATAGAGACCCAGTACTTC. Its translation: CASRPWGEIETQYF.

This clonotype has a single count. A much more abundant neighbour one base away suggests this may be a read error. As DNA, the CDR3 is TGTGCCAGCAGCCTCCAAATGGGGAAGGGCTACACCTTC. It encodes CASSLQMGKGYTF. The rearrangement uses TRBV7-8 and TRBJ1-2; D is unresolved. Germline-derived CDR1 and CDR2 are SGHVS and FQNEAQ. V gave up 5 bases and J gave up 8 bases, with 15 bases separating them. CDR3 length: 13 residues.

The chain couples TRBV2 to TRBJ1-2; D remains ambiguous. The length of the CDR3 is 12 residues. The ends were cut back, 5 bases at V and 8 bases at J, with 12 bases in the middle. Germline V lookup: CDR1 SNHLY, CDR2 FYNNEI. CDR3 loop: CASSYGVGGYTF. CDR3 sequence (DNA): TGTGCCAGCAGTTATGGGGTTGGGGGCTACACCTTC.

This clonotype was recorded at least ten times. The chain has TRBV9 and TRBJ1-2; tentative D call: TRBD1 (6 bases). CDR1 and CDR2 (germline): SGDLS, YYNGEE. Trimming removed 0 bases at V and 8 bases at J, with 11 bases between. The CDR3 consists of 13 residues. The CDR3 loop is CASSVVTGLGYTF. The CDR3 coding sequence is TGTGCCAGCAGCGTAGTGACAGGTCTAGGCTACACCTTC.

The genes are TRBV29-1 and TRBJ1-4; 7 nucleotides match TRBD1. CDR1 is SQVTM, CDR2 ANQGSEA, per germline. This CDR3 has 13 residues. The trim removed 3 bases at V and 10 bases at J, leaving 8 bases unmatched. The CDR3 sequence is CSVDEQGIGKLFF. The CDR3 DNA follows: TGCAGCGTTGACGAACAGGGGATTGGAAAACTGTTTTTT.

A few counts support this clonotype. The chain joins TRBV20-1 to TRBJ2-7; maybe TRBD1 (6 bases). V lost 3 bases, J lost 3 bases, and 15 bases lay in between. This CDR3 spans 14 amino acids. Germline V gives CDR1 DFQATT, CDR2 SNEGSKA (reference sequence). The CDR3 region is CSASEAGANYEQYF. Here the CDR3 DNA reads TGCAGTGCTAGTGAGGCAGGGGCCAACTACGAGCAGTACTTC.

J is TRBJ2-5 and V is TRBV27, with 9 bases matching TRBD1. The J segment lost 1 base and the V segment lost 3 bases, leaving 6 bases of the junction unmatched. The CDR3 runs 16 residues. Germline V gene sequence: CDR1 MNHEY, CDR2 SMNVEV (reference sequence). CDR3 in DNA: TGTGCCAGCAGTTTTCTACAGGGGGCCATCCAAGAGACCCAGTACTTC. The encoded protein is CASSFLQGAIQETQYF.

By proportion, this clonotype is medium-sized. V and J are TRBV7-9 and TRBJ1-2, with D perhaps TRBD1 (5 bases). The V end was cut by 2 bases, the J end by 14 bases, with 12 bases between. Germline loops: CDR1 SEHNR, CDR2 FQNEAQ (reference sequence). The CDR3 extends over 11 amino acids. Written as DNA, the CDR3 is TGTGCCAGCAGCTTATTGAGGGGTGAGACCTTC. Translating it yields CASSLLRGETF. Supplemented by reference TRBV7-9 and TRBJ1-2, the full variable domain reads DTGVSQNPRHKITKRGQNVTFRCDPISEHNRLYWYRQTLGQGPEFLTYFQNEAQLEKSRLLSDRFSAERPKGSFSTLEIQRTEQGDSAMYLCASSLLRGETFGSGTRLTVV.

This clonotype was found a few times. The gene calls are TRBV11-3 and TRBJ1-2; D not certain. Deletions cut 3 bases from V and 4 bases from J, with 9 bases between. Germline CDR1 reads SGHNT; CDR2 reads YENEEA. This CDR3 is built from 13 residues. This chain's CDR3 is CASSFSPSYGYTF. Here the CDR3 DNA reads TGTGCCAGCAGCTTCAGTCCGAGCTATGGCTACACCTTC.

The chain recombines TRBV10-3 with TRBJ1-5; D call uncertain. V gave up 0 bases and J gave up 0 bases, with 9 bases separating them. Per germline, CDR1 ENHRY and CDR2 SYGVKD. The CDR3 consists of 16 residues. CDR3 loop: CAISESGLYSNQPQHF. The CDR3 bases are TGTGCCATCAGTGAGTCCGGACTTTATAGCAATCAGCCCCAGCATTTT.

At least ten counts were recorded for this clonotype. This chain joins TRBV15 and TRBJ2-5; the match to TRBD2 covers 7 bases. V lost 3 bases, J lost 2 bases, and 9 bases stayed unmatched. From germline, CDR1 is LNHNV and CDR2 YYDKDF (reference sequence). The CDR3 is 16 amino acids. The CDR3 reads CATSRTGRGSQETQYF. For the CDR3, the DNA is TGTGCCACCAGCAGGACGGGGCGGGGGTCTCAAGAGACCCAGTACTTC.

This clonotype showed up just once. The chain couples TRBV24-1 to TRBJ1-5; 8 bases map to TRBD1. The CDR3 has 13 amino acids. J lost 9 bases, V lost 4 bases, and 4 bases had no gene match. Germline V gene data show CDR1 as KGHDR and CDR2 as SFDVKD. CDR3 sequence reads: CATSDSTGAPQHF. The CDR3 DNA follows: TGTGCCACCAGTGACTCGACAGGGGCGCCCCAGCATTTT.

The count of this clonotype is one. The gene calls are TRBV7-8 and TRBJ2-6; 9 bases line up with TRBD1. V dropped 7 bases and J dropped 4; count of bases not matched to a gene: 14. CDR3 length equals 18 residues. The germline gives CDR1 SGHVS, CDR2 FQNEAQ. The CDR3 spells CASKIPGTGLFGANVLTF. CDR3 DNA: TGTGCCAGCAAAATTCCCGGGACAGGGTTATTCGGGGCCAACGTCCTGACTTTC.

This clonotype was detected many times. The chain is built from TRBV2 and TRBJ1-2, with D tentatively TRBD1 (5 bases). In germline, CDR1 is SNHLY, CDR2 FYNNEI. V dropped 6 bases and J dropped 6 bases, with 14 bases sitting between them. The length of the CDR3 is 13 residues. In DNA, the CDR3 is TGTGCCAGCAGGAGTGGACACAGTGATGGCTACACCTTC. It codes for CASRSGHSDGYTF.

In this sample, this clonotype turned up many times. The rearrangement links TRBV29-1 to TRBJ2-5; a weak D match, TRBD2 (5 bases). The CDR3 consists of 14 residues. Germline V gene sequence: CDR1 SQVTM, CDR2 ANQGSEA. V shed 6 bases and J shed 1 base, with 15 bases lying between them. CDR3 coding DNA: TGCAGCGTCTGGGCCCGGGGTGGCCAAGAGACCCAGTACTTC. It codes for CSVWARGGQETQYF.

The chain links TRBV25-1 to TRBJ2-7; no firm D call. The length of the CDR3 is 15 residues. V was shortened by 5 bases and J by 1 base, with 15 bases between the two germline ends. Germline V CDR1 and CDR2: MGHDK, SYGVNS. CDR3 DNA: TGTGCCAGCAGTTACTCGAGTGCGGATTCCTACGAGCAGTACTTC. Translation gives CASSYSSADSYEQYF.

On this clonotype: An end of the junction does not agree with germline; a read error may underlie this. The CDR3 DNA follows: TGTGCTAGCAGCTTGGACCGGGAGAGTGAGGGCACCGCGGAGCTGTTTTTT. Residues: CASSLDRESEGTAELFF. V and J are TRBV7-7 and TRBJ2-2; D is possibly TRBD2 (6 bases). CDR1 and CDR2 from the germline V gene are SSHAT and FNYEAQ (reference sequence). This CDR3 has 17 residues. The entire variable domain, with the rest obtained from reference TRBV7-7 and TRBJ2-2, is as follows: GAGVSQSPRYKVTKRGQDVTLRCDPISSHATLYWYQQALGQGPEFLTYFNYEAQPDKSGLPSDRFSAERPEGSISTLTIQRTEQRDSAMYRCASSLDRESEGTAELFFGEGSRLTVL.

The genes are TRBV7-2 and TRBJ2-7; possibly TRBD1 for D (6 bases). V was shortened by 4 bases and J by 4 bases, with 20 bases between the two germline ends. The germline V gene has CDR1 SGHTA and CDR2 FQGNSA. The CDR3 has 16 amino acids. CDR3 residues: CASSWDSSGTRYEQYF. In DNA, the CDR3 is TGTGCCAGCAGCTGGGATTCTTCCGGGACACGATACGAGCAGTACTTC.

This clonotype was counted between two and nine times. The rearrangement uses TRBV2 and TRBJ2-7; 11 positions agree with TRBD2. The CDR3 contains 14 residues. Trimming at V came to 2 bases and at J to 5 bases, leaving 2 bases not matched to a gene. CDR1 is SNHLY, CDR2 FYNNEI, per germline. The CDR3 DNA reads TGTGCCAGCAGTGAAACTAGCGGGAGCAACGAGCAGTACTTC. Protein sequence: CASSETSGSNEQYF.

This clonotype has a handful of counts. The chain carries TRBV7-8 and TRBJ1-5; D is possibly TRBD1 (6 bases). The CDR3 loop spans 15 amino acids. Germline loops: CDR1 SGHVS, CDR2 FQNEAQ. V was trimmed by 5 bases and J by 4 bases, leaving 15 bases between them. The CDR3 DNA is TGTGCCAGCAGCCCACAGGGAGTAAGAAATCAGCCCCAGCATTTT. Residues: CASSPQGVRNQPQHF. Combining the CDR3 with reference TRBV7-8 and TRBJ1-5 gives the whole variable domain GAGVSQSPRYKVAKRGQDVALRCDPISGHVSLFWYQQALGQGPEFLTYFQNEAQLDKSGLPSDRFFAERPEGSVSTLKIQRTQQEDSAVYLCASSPQGVRNQPQHFGDGTRLSIL.